This T cell receptor (beta chain) was profiled in a study of CD8 T cells in Susac syndrome. Points from the study as a whole: As the study acknowledged, the number of individuals who were part of its TCR sequencing and HLA analysis was relatively small.

CD8+ and CD4+ T cells from blood underwent TCR beta sequencing, which was carried out in a high-throughput format. Negative isolation yielded CD4+ and CD8+ T cells, and FACS enriched TEMRA cells. Comment on this clonotype: Its antigen is undetermined. Germline and junction disagree at one end, which may indicate a read error.

RNA, at roughly 0.5 to 1 ug, was reverse transcribed with random hexamers. The immunoSEQ assay covered 54 Vbeta and 13 Jbeta segments for CDR3. Using its own MiXCR run on the immunoSEQ multiplex PCR reads, TCRdb lists one record per CDR3 protein. The repertoire holds around 140,000 distinct CDR3 sequences, with 80% to 85% as singletons. This CDR3 comprises 11 residues. Germline CDR1 and CDR2: SQVTM and ANQGSEA. The V and J genes are TRBV29-1 and TRBJ1-1, with TRBD1 as a possible D gene (5 bases). Sequenced sample: CD8+ T cells from PBMCs. The sequence was collected from a human donor with multiple sclerosis. The CDR3 sequence: CSAERDLEAFF. In DNA form, the CDR3 reads TGCAGCGCTGAACGGGACTTAGAAGCTTTCTTT.